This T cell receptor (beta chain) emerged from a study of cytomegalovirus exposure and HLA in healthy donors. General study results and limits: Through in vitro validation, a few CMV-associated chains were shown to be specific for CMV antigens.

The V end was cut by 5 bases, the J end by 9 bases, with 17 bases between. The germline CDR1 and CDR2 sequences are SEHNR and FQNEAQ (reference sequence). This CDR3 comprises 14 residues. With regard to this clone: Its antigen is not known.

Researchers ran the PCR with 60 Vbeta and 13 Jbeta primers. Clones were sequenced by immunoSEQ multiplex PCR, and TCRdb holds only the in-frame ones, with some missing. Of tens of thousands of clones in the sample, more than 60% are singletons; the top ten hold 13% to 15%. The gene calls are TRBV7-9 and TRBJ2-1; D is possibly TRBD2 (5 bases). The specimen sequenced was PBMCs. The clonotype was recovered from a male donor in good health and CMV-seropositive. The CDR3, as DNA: TGTGCCAGCAGCCCCCGGACTGGGGTGGGTGAGCAGTTCTTC. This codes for CASSPRTGVGEQFF.